The clone carrying this T cell receptor (beta chain) was detected only a few times. As yet, its antigen is unknown. This sample is part of a study of T cell repertoires in cytomegalovirus infection. Across the whole study: Public TCR beta signatures were indicative of both CMV infection and a matching HLA type. General study findings and limits: In two of eight donors, the top clonotype was HLA-C-restricted CMV-specific.

The V and J ends lost 2 bases and 8 bases, in that order; junction bases with no gene match: 14. Germline V CDR1 and CDR2: MDHEN, SYDVKM. The CDR3 runs 16 residues. TCRdb recomputed calls from the reads with MiXCR, one row per CDR3 protein. The repertoire includes under 250,000 distinct CDR3 sequences, around an eighth of them detected once, and approximately 1.6% sits in the top ten. This chain links TRBV28 with TRBJ1-2, with TRBD1 identical over 7 bases. The TCR sequence derives from a human donor in good health (CMV status not recorded). Some clones in this sample may be carry-over from other donors' samples. Specimen: PBMCs. CDR3 loop: CASSLQAVQGGAGYTF. The DNA for the CDR3 is TGTGCCAGCAGTTTACAGGCGGTCCAGGGGGGGGCCGGCTACACCTTC.